This T cell receptor (beta chain) was sequenced for a study of blood T cells in healthy people across ages. As for the study in general: With template switching, about one barcoded beta molecule was captured per two T cells.

In this sample, this clonotype turned up a few times. Its antigen is currently unknown. There are 14 residues in the CDR3. Germline values: CDR1 PRHDT, CDR2 FYEKMQ (reference sequence). Trimming at V came to 5 bases and at J to 4 bases, leaving 3 bases not matched to a gene. Study-level findings and limits: Diversity figures based on one million T cells were deemed too low.

Using a J-beta primer mix together with a sample-barcoded 5' primer, a second PCR was run for about 7 to 12 cycles. Each single sample gave us at least 3 million CDR3-containing paired-end reads. TCRdb redid the calling of the 5' RACE reads with MiXCR, one entry per CDR3 protein. The sample contains approximately 690,000 distinct CDR3 sequences, under 70% of which appear only once. Those donating, healthy Caucasian individuals from Russia, were aged 6 to 90. The chain links TRBV13 to TRBJ1-4, with 8 bases that match TRBD1. The TCR comes from a man aged 55 to 70 in good health. The sequencing input was blood. CDR3 sequence reads: CASSRDRSNEKLFF. Here the CDR3 DNA reads TGTGCCAGCAGCCGGGACAGGAGTAATGAAAAACTGTTTTTT.